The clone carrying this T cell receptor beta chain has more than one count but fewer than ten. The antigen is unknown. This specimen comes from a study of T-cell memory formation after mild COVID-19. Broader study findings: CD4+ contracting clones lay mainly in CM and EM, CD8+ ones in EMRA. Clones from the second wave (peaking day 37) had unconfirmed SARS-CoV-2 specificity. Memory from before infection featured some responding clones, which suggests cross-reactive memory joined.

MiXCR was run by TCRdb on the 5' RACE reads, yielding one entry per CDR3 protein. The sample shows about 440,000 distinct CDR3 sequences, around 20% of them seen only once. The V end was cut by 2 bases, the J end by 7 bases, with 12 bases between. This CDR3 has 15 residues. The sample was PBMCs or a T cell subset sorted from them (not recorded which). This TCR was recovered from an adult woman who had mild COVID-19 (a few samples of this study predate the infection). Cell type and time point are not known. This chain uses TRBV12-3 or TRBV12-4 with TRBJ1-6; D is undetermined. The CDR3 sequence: CASSLRRLKNSPLHF. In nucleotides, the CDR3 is TGTGCCAGCAGTTTACGGAGATTGAAAAATTCACCCCTCCACTTT.